The present T cell receptor beta chain was sequenced within a study of cytomegalovirus exposure and HLA in healthy donors. Study-wide context: Genetic ancestry analysis placed around 76% of the roughly 400 donors that were genotyped in the Caucasian-associated cluster.

Researchers ran the PCR with 60 Vbeta and 13 Jbeta primers. Methods used by the authors: There were around 78 million unique TCR beta chains by a later count, and 8.5 million to 14 million of them were shared. Only in-frame clones appear in the TCRdb table, and some are missing; sequencing was by immunoSEQ multiplex PCR. The V and J calls and the clone size are those of that table, but D and trimming were determined from the DNA. The data contain approximately 180,000 clones, 75% to 85% of them singletons. The specimen was PBMCs. The TCR originated in a woman younger than 35 in good health and CMV-seropositive.

CDR3 bases: TGTGCCAGCAGCCAAGAATCCCTGGGGAAGGGACAGGCCTTCTACGAGCAGTACTTC. It is translated as CASSQESLGKGQAFYEQYF. The chain links TRBV4-2 to TRBJ2-7; 8 bases match TRBD1. The V and J ends lost 0 bases and 3 bases, in that order; junction bases with no gene match: 16. This CDR3 spans 19 amino acids. Germline V CDR1 and CDR2: LGHNA, YNFKEQ.